The clone carrying this T cell receptor (beta chain) was seen repeatedly, ten times or more. Antigen unknown. The data are from a study of T cell repertoires in cytomegalovirus infection. Study-wide findings and caveats: Accumulated public TCR beta family frequency recognized individuals carrying CMV together with the relevant HLA. HLA-C-restricted CMV clonotypes gave the most frequent clonotype in two of eight donors.

TCRdb recomputed calls from the reads with MiXCR, one row per CDR3 protein. Among 35,000 to 55,000 distinct CDR3 sequences listed, under 20% were seen once. Material: CD8+ T cells from cultured PBMCs, obtained from culture after CMV antigen stimulation. The source of this sequence is a human donor in good health (CMV status not recorded). Some clones in this sample may be carry-over from other donors' samples.

CDR3 sequence: CASSLLDRNTEAFF. The CDR3 DNA reads as TGTGCCAGCAGCTTATTGGATCGGAACACTGAAGCTTTCTTT. This chain connects TRBV7-8 to TRBJ1-1, with unresolved D. The CDR3 runs to 14 residues. With 2 bases removed from V and 1 base from J, the gap between germline ends came to 8 bases. Germline CDR1 reads SGHVS; CDR2 reads FQNEAQ.